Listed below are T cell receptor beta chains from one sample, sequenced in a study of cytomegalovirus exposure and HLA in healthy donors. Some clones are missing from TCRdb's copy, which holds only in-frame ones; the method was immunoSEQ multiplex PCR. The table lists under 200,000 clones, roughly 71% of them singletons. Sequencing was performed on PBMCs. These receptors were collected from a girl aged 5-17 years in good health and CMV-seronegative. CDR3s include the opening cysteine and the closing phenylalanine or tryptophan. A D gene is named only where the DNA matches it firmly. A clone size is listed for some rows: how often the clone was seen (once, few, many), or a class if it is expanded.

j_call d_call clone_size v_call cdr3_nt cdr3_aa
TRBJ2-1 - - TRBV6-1 TGTGCCAGCAGTGAAGCGACAGTACTTAATGAGCAGTTCTTC CASSEATVLNEQFF
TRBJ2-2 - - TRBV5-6 TGTGCCAGCAGCTTGGCCGAGAATATGCGGCTGTTTTTT CASSLAENMRLFF
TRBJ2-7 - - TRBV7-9 TGTGCCAGCTCAGGGGGGTCTGTCATTAACGAGCAGTACTTC CASSGGSVINEQYF
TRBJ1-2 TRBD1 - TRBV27 TGTGCCAGCAGTCCCGGGACAGGGGAAAATGGCTACACCTTC CASSPGTGENGYTF
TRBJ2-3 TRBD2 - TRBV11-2 TGTGCCAGCAGCTTACGGGGGGGCGCAATCACAGATACGCAGTATTTT CASSLRGGAITDTQYF
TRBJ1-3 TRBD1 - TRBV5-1 TGCGCCAGCAGCTTGGAGGGACAGGGGACGCCTGGAAACACCATATATTTT CASSLEGQGTPGNTIYF
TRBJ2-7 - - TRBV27 TGTGCCAGCAGTTTAATTACAGGAGATGTCTACGAGCAGTACTTC CASSLITGDVYEQYF
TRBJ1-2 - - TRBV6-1 TGTGCCAGCAGGGACACAAAAATAACCTATGGCTACACCTTC CASRDTKITYGYTF
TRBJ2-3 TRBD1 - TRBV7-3 TGTGCCAGCAGCCATAGGACAGGGGTGGGCACAGATACGCAGTATTTT CASSHRTGVGTDTQYF
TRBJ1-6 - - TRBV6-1 TGTGCCAGCAGTGATAGTATCCGCTGGTCACCCCTCCACTTT CASSDSIRWSPLHF
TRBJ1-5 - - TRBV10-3 TGTGCCATCAGTGAGGCGCAGGGCAATCAGCCCCAGCATTTT CAISEAQGNQPQHF
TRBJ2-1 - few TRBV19 TGTGCCAGTAGTTCGCCCCGACAGTTACCATCGAATGAGCAGTTCTTC CASSSPRQLPSNEQFF
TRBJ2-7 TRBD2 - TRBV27 TGTGCCAGCAGTTTAGGGATAGCGGGAACCTACGAGCAGTACTTC CASSLGIAGTYEQYF
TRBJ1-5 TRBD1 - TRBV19 TGTGCCAGTAGTATGGGGGGGACAGGGGGCGGCAATCAGCCCCAGCATTTT CASSMGGTGGGNQPQHF
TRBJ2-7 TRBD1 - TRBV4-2 TGTGCCAGCAGCCAAGATCGGACAGGGAGCTCCTACGAGCAGTACTTC CASSQDRTGSSYEQYF
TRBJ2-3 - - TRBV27 TGTGCCAGCAGCGTCCGCCCGGGGAGCACAGATACGCAGTATTTT CASSVRPGSTDTQYF
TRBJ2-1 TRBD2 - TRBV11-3 TGTGCCAGCAGCTTGGGGCTAGCGGCCCACCCCCAGTTCTTC CASSLGLAAHPQFF
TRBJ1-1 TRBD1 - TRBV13 TGTGCCAGCAGCTTAGACAGGGGCGTCCCTGAAGCTTTCTTT CASSLDRGVPEAFF
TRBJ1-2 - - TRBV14 TGTGCCAGCAGCTCCTCCAGGGACACTGCAAACTATGGCTACACCTTC CASSSSRDTANYGYTF
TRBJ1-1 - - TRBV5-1 TGCGCCAGCAGGGGGGGGACTGAAGCTTTCTTT CASRGGTEAFF
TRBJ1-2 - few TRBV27 TGTGCCAGCAGTTTAGGTGGCGGTTATGGCTACACCTTC CASSLGGGYGYTF
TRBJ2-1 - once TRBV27 TGTGCCAGCAGTTTATCGACCAGGGCCAATGAGCAGTTCTTC CASSLSTRANEQFF
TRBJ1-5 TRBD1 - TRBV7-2 TGTGCCAGCAGACACGACAGGGACGGAAAGCCCCAGCATTTT CASRHDRDGKPQHF
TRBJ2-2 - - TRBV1 TGCACCAGCAGCCAAGTAAGGACTAGCGGGGGGGCGTCCGGGGAGCTGTTTTTT CTSSQVRTSGGASGELFF
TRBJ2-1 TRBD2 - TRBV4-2 TGTGCCAGCAGCCAAGTTTCGGGGGGTAGGAACGAGCAGTTCTTC CASSQVSGGRNEQFF
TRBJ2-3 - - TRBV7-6 TGTGCCAGCAGCGCGAGCGGGGATACGCAGTATTTT CASSASGDTQYF
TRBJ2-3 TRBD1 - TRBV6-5 TGTGCCAGCAGTTACGGGGACAGGGGCGTCACAGATACGCAGTATTTT CASSYGDRGVTDTQYF
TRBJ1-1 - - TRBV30 TGTGCCTTGAGCGGGAACACTGAAGCTTTCTTT CALSGNTEAFF
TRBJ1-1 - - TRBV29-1 TGCAGCACCCTAGTAACCCAGAACACTGAAGCTTTCTTT CSTLVTQNTEAFF
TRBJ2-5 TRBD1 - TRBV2 TGTGCCAGCATACCCGGAGGACAGGGATCCGAGACCCAGTACTTC CASIPGGQGSETQYF
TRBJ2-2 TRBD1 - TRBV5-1 TGCGCCAGCAGCTTGGGGACAGGAAGCGGGGAGCTGTTTTTT CASSLGTGSGELFF
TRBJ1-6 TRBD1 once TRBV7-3 TGTGCCAGCAGCCCCACAGGGGGATATAATTCACCCCTCCACTTT CASSPTGGYNSPLHF
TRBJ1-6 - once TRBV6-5 TGTGCCAGCAGTTACTCCGGACACGGCAATTCACCCCTCCACTTT CASSYSGHGNSPLHF
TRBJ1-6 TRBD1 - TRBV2 TGTGCCAGCAGTGCCGGACAGGGGCCAAATTCACCCCTCCACTTT CASSAGQGPNSPLHF
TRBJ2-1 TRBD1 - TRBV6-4 TGTGCCAGCAGTGATGGGACAGGCGCTAGCAATGAGCAGTTCTTC CASSDGTGASNEQFF
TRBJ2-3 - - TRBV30 TGTGCCTGGAGTAGACAGGCTGGGGATACGCAGTATTTT CAWSRQAGDTQYF
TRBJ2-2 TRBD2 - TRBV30 TGTGCCTGGAGTGTATACGGACAACGGGAGGCCGGGGAGCTGTTTTTT CAWSVYGQREAGELFF
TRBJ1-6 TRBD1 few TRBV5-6 TGTGCCAGCAGCTTCAGCCCGGGACAGGCGGGTTCACCCCTCCACTTT CASSFSPGQAGSPLHF
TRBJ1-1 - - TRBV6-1 TGTGCCAGCAGTGACAGGGCTGGGGCCACTGAAGCTTTCTTT CASSDRAGATEAFF
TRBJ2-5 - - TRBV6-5 TGTGCCAGCAAGGACAGCTTTTTTCAAGAGACCCAGTACTTC CASKDSFFQETQYF
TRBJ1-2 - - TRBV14 TGTGCCAGCAGCCGACAGGAGACTGGCTACACCTTC CASSRQETGYTF
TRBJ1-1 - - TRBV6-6 TGTGCCAGCAGGCCTCACGGGACAGAAGCTTTCTTT CASRPHGTEAFF
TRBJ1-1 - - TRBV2 TGTGCCAGCAGTGAACGTGAGCTCACTGAAGCTTTCTTT CASSERELTEAFF
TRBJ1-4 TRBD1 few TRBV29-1 TGCAGCGTGAGGGCGACAGGGGGCGGTGAAAAACTGTTTTTT CSVRATGGGEKLFF
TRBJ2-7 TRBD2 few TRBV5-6 TGTGCCAGCAGCGGGGGGGGTCCCTACGAGCAGTACTTC CASSGGGPYEQYF
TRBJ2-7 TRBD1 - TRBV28 TGTGCCAGCAGTTTCTCGACCGGACAGGGAGCCAACTACGAGCAGTACTTC CASSFSTGQGANYEQYF
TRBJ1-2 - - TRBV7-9 TGTGCCAGCAGCCCGGGAGGACAGTTCTATGGCTACACCTTC CASSPGGQFYGYTF
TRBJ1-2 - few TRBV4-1 TGCGCCAGCAGGCCTTACACCGGGACACACGGCTACACCTTC CASRPYTGTHGYTF
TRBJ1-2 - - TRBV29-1 TGCAGCGTTCGGGATTCCTATGGCTACACCTTC CSVRDSYGYTF
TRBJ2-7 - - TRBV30 TGTGCCTGGAGTAGGGGATCGTGGGGTTCCTACGAGCAGTACTTC CAWSRGSWGSYEQYF
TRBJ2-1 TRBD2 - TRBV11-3 TGTGCCAGCAGCTACCTAGCGGGGATCAACAATGAGCAGTTCTTC CASSYLAGINNEQFF
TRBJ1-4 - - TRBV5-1 TGCGCCAGCAGCCCTTATCGGAGGACTAATGAAAAACTGTTTTTT CASSPYRRTNEKLFF
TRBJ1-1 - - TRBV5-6 TGTGCCAGCAGCCTCCGTCCGGGCACTGAAGCTTTCTTT CASSLRPGTEAFF
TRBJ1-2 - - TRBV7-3 TGTGCCAGCAGCCCAACCAGTGATGGCTACACCTTC CASSPTSDGYTF
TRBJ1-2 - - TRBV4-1 TGCGCCAGCAGCCAGGTGGGAGGGGAGGGCTACACCTTC CASSQVGGEGYTF
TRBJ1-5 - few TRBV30 TGTGCCTGGAGTGTGGCAAACAATCAGCCCCAGCATTTT CAWSVANNQPQHF
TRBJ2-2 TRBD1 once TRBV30 TGTGCCTGGAGTGCCCCCGGACAGGGGGTAACCGGGGAGCTGTTTTTT CAWSAPGQGVTGELFF
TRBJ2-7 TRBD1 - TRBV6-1 TGTGCCAGCAGGGGACAGGGACGTATCGACGAGCAGTACTTC CASRGQGRIDEQYF
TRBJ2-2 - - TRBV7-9 TGTGCCAGCAGCCCGACAGGCACCGGGGAGCTGTTTTTT CASSPTGTGELFF